This TCR beta chain was sequenced during a study of HIV-infected patients and healthy controls. Study-level results: Compared with untreated HIV+ repertoires, healthy controls showed roughly threefold more distinct CDR3s and higher Shannon diversity.

Follow-up blood was drawn about 14 weeks, roughly three months, after antiretroviral therapy began. No cell fractionation was done, so the repertoire covers all unsorted peripheral blood T cells. This clonotype was counted many times. Its cognate antigen is unknown. cDNA was made from around 0.5 ug RNA using alpha and beta constant primers. Alpha and beta chain libraries were made separately by chain-specific third strand synthesis with multiplexing indices. TCRdb re-called the 5' RACE reads with MiXCR, one entry per CDR3 protein. The sample lists 19,000 or so distinct CDR3 sequences; 7.5% to 10% were seen once. CDR3 length equals 14 residues. Germline V gives CDR1 LGHNA, CDR2 YNFKEQ. V dropped 0 bases and J dropped 0 bases, with 6 bases sitting between them.

The TCR comes from an adult with HIV infection. The genes are TRBV4-2 and TRBJ2-7; D unresolved. The specimen was blood, collected during antiretroviral therapy. The CDR3 coding sequence is TGTGCCAGCAGCCAAGACAGGTACTCCTACGAGCAGTACTTC. Translating it yields CASSQDRYSYEQYF.